This T cell receptor (beta chain) was recorded in a study of cytomegalovirus exposure and HLA in healthy donors. The CDR3 has 13 residues. Germline V gene sequence: CDR1 MNHEY, CDR2 SVGAGI. Unmatched junction bases numbered 0, after V lost 2 bases and J lost 8 bases. The study, taken as a whole, reports: Later on, an analysis found that several of the most significant clusters appeared to be linked to common viral pathogens, which included parvovirus B19. The authors later linked a missense DCLRE1C variant to TCR beta V- and J-gene trimming. Later findings reportedly placed an Asian-associated ancestry cluster below the roughly 730-donor mean for N-insertions.

The study ran its PCR with 60 Vbeta and 13 Jbeta primers. In the original processing: Unique TCR beta chains totaled roughly 80 million in a later count, with roughly 11 million of them shared. Clones were read by immunoSEQ multiplex PCR, and TCRdb kept only the in-frame ones, dropping some. Clonal size and the V and J genes are those of that table, whereas D and trimming came from the DNA. The sample has around 120,000 clones; about 86% are singletons. Concerning this clone itself: Its target is unknown.

The source is a woman under 40 in good health and CMV-seronegative. The chain carries TRBV6-5 and TRBJ2-1; 10 bases are shared with TRBD1. What was sequenced was PBMCs. CDR3 in amino acids: CASSYDRGHEQFF. The CDR3 region has the DNA TGTGCCAGCAGTTACGACAGGGGGCATGAGCAGTTCTTC.